The clone carrying this T cell receptor beta chain was seen more than once but under ten times. Its antigen is undetermined. The junction differs from germline at one of its ends, possibly a read error. Focal radiation and CTLA-4 blockade (ipilimumab) were tested in chemo-refractory metastatic non-small-cell lung cancer patients. This entry belongs to a study of radiotherapy plus CTLA-4 blockade in lung cancer. The wider study: Patients showed objective responses in 15% to 20% of cases and disease control in 30% to 40%. Regarding the study as a whole: In blood, tumor-derived TCR clones expanded after radiotherapy plus ipilimumab. Early blood T cell clone dynamics, with interferon-beta, were reported to best predict response.

From germline, CDR1 is ENHRY and CDR2 SYGVKD. The CDR3 contains 15 residues. Assay used: immunoSEQ multiplex PCR; TCRdb lists only in-frame clones, some missing. The profile shows around 50,000 clones, roughly 90% of them singletons. The V call is TRBV10-3, the J call TRBJ1-1; D gene unclear. The source was peripheral blood, collected from a patient treated with radiotherapy plus ipilimumab. The TCR comes from a human donor with non-small cell lung cancer that progressed on radiotherapy plus ipilimumab. Some clones in this sample may be carry-over from other donors' samples. CDR3 nucleotides: TGTGCCAGCAGTGAAGGATGGGGAGTCGGCACTGAAGCTTTCTTT. Protein: CASSEGWGVGTEAFF.